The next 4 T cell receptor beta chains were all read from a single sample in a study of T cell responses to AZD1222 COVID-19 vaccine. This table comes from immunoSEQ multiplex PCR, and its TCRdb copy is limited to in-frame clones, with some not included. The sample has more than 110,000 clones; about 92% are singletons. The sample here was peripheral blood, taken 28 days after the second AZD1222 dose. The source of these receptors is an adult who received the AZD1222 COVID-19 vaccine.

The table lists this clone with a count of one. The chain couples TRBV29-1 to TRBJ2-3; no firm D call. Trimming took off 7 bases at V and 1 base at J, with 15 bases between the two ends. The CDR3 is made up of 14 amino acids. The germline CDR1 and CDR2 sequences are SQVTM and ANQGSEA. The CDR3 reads CSAPLGLGTDTQYF. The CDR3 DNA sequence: TGCAGCGCCCCGTTAGGGCTAGGCACAGATACGCAGTATTTT.

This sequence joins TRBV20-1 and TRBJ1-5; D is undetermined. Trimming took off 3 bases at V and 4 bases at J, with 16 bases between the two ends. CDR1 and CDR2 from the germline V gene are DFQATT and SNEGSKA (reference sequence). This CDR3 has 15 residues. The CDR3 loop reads CSASAEEGLNQPQHF. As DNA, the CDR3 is TGCAGTGCTAGTGCCGAGGAAGGGCTGAATCAGCCCCAGCATTTT.

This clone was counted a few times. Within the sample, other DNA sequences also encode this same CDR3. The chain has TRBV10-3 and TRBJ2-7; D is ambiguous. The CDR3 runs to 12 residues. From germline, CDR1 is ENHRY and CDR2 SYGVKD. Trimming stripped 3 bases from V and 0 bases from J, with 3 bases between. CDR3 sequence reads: CAISDSSYEQYF. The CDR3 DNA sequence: TGTGCCATCAGTGACAGCTCCTACGAGCAGTACTTC.

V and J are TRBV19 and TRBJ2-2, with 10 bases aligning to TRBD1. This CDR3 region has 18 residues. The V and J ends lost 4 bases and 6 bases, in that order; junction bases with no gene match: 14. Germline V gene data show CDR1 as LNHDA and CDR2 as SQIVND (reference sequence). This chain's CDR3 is CASSRRPGQGFIAGELFF. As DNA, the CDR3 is TGTGCCAGTAGTAGGAGACCGGGACAGGGGTTTATCGCCGGGGAGCTGTTTTTT. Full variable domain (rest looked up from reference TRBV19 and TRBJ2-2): DGGITQSPKYLFRKEGQNVTLSCEQNLNHDAMYWYRQDPGQGLRLIYYSQIVNDFQKGDIAEGYSVSREKKESFPLTVTSAQKNPTAFYLCASSRRPGQGFIAGELFFGEGSRLTVL.